This TCR beta chain was captured in a study of T-cell memory formation after mild COVID-19. As concerns this clonotype: No antigen is known for it.

Trimming left V 2 bases short and J 7 bases short, with 6 bases between. Germline V gene sequence: CDR1 LGHNA, CDR2 YSLEER. The CDR3 runs to 13 residues. Amplification by 5'RACE using constant-segment primers produced TCR alpha and TCR beta cDNA libraries that carried sample barcodes and UMIs. TCRdb called the 5' RACE reads again in MiXCR, with one record for every CDR3 protein. This sample has under 150,000 distinct CDR3 sequences, with 22% found just once. Points from the study as a whole: Most CD4+ clones that shrank were in CM and EM, while CD8+ ones turned up in EMRA. Day 37-peaking second-wave clones had unconfirmed SARS-CoV-2 specificity. Day 15 to 85 contractors were CD4/CD8 balanced; later expanders leaned CD4+.

This sequence was found in a man in his late teens or twenties who had mild COVID-19 (a few samples of this study predate the infection). Cell type and time point are not known. The chain carries TRBV4-3 and TRBJ1-6, with D uncertain. The sample consisted of PBMCs or a T cell subset sorted from them (not recorded which). CDR3 coding DNA: TGCGCCAGCAGCCAATACCGGAATTCACCCCTCCACTTT. Translated: CASSQYRNSPLHF.